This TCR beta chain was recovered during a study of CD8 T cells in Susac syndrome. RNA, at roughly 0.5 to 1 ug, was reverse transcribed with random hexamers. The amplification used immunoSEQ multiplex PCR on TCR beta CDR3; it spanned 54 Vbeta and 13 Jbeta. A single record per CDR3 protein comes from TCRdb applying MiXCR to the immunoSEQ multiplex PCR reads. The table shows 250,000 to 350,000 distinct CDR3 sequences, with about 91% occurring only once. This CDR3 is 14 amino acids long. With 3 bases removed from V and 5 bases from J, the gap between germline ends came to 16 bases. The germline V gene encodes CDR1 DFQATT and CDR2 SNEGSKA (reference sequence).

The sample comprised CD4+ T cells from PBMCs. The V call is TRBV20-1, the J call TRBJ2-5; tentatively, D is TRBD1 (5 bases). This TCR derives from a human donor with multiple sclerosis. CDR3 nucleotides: TGCAGTGCTAGCCCGCTCGTGGGGCGGGAGACCCAGTACTTC. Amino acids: CSASPLVGRETQYF.